This T cell receptor (beta chain) was identified during a study of OX40 agonist ivuxolimab in advanced cancers. Overall study context: While on treatment, patients had intravenous ivuxolimab at 0.01 to 10 mg/kg every 2 weeks. One hepatocellular carcinoma and two cutaneous melanoma patients partially responded. Study-wide points: Expanded peripheral T cell antigen specificity was not determined.

As to this clone: Its antigen is currently unknown.

Produced via immunoSEQ multiplex PCR; TCRdb's table is partial and in-frame only. Found here are roughly 61,000 clones, approximately 80% of them singletons; the top ten hold around 0.8%. The V segment lost 3 bases and the J segment 8 bases; nucleotides outside the gene matches: 7. The CDR3 has 14 amino acids. Germline V gives CDR1 LNHDA, CDR2 SQIVND (reference sequence). This receptor was identified in an adult with an advanced solid tumor such as melanoma, head and neck, liver or kidney cancer. Sequences were derived from CD4+ or CD8+ T cells sorted from blood, sampled in a trial of the OX40 agonist ivuxolimab. The V call is TRBV19, the J call TRBJ2-4, with 7 bases that match TRBD1. This chain's CDR3 is CASSMPWQGDIQYF. The CDR3 DNA is TGTGCCAGTAGTATGCCCTGGCAGGGGGACATTCAGTACTTC.